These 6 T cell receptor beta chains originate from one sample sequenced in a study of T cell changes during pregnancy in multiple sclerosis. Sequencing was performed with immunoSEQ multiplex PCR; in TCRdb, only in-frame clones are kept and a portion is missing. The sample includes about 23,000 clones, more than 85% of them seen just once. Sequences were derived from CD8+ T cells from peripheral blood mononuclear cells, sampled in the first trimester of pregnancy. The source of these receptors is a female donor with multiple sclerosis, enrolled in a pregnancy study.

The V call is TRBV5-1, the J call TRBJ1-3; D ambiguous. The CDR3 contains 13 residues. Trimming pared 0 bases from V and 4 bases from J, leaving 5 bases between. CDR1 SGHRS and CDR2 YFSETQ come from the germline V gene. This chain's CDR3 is CASSLDTGNTIYF. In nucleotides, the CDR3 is TGCGCCAGCAGCTTGGATACAGGAAACACCATATATTTT.

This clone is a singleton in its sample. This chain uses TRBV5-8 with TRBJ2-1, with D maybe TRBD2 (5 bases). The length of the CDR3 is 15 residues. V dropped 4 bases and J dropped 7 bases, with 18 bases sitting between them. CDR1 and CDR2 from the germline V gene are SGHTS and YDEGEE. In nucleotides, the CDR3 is TGTGCCAGCAGCGGGTCTACGCGGGTCGGAAATGAGCAGTTCTTC. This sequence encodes CASSGSTRVGNEQFF. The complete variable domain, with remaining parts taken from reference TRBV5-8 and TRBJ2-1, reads EAGVTQSPTHLIKTRGQQATLRCSPISGHTSVYWYQQALGLGLQFLLWYDEGEERNRGNFPPRFSGRQFPNYSSELNVNALELEDSALYLCASSGSTRVGNEQFFGPGTRLTVL.

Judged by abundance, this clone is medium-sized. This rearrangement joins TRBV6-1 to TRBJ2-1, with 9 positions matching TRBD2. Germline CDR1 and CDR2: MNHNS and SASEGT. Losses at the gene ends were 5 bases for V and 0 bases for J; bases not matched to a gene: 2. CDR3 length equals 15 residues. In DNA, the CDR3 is TGTGCCAGCAGTTTTAGCGGGAGCTCCTACAATGAGCAGTTCTTC. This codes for CASSFSGSSYNEQFF.

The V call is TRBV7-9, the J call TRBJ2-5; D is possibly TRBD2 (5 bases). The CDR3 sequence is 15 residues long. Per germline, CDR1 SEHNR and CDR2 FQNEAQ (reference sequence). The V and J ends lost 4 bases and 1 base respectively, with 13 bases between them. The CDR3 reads CASSCLLAGQETQYF. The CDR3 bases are TGTGCCAGCAGCTGCCTGCTAGCCGGCCAAGAGACCCAGTACTTC.

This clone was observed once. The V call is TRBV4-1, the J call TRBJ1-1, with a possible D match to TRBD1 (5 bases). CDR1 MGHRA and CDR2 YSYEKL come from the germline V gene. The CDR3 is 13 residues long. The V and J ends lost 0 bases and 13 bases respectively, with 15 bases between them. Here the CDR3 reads CASSQDRAGLVFF. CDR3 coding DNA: TGCGCCAGCAGCCAAGATCGGGCAGGGCTGGTTTTCTTT.

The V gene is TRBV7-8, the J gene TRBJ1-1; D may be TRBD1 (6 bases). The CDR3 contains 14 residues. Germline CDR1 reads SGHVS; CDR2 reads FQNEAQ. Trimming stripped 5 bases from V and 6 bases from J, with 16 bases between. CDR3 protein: CASSPRTAGAEAFF. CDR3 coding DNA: TGTGCCAGCAGCCCCCGGACAGCGGGAGCTGAAGCTTTCTTT.